This TCR beta chain was identified in a study of T cell changes during pregnancy in multiple sclerosis. Libraries were prepared by immunoSEQ multiplex PCR; TCRdb keeps only in-frame clonotypes and omits some of them. The data contain 50,000 to 75,000 clones, over 90% of them singletons. The ends were cut back, 0 bases at V and 3 bases at J, with 6 bases in the middle. This CDR3 contains 13 residues. Germline-derived CDR1 and CDR2 are SGDLS and YYNGEE. V and J are TRBV9 and TRBJ1-2; D gene unclear. The origin of this receptor is a female donor with multiple sclerosis, enrolled in a pregnancy study. The sample in question was CD8+ T cells from peripheral blood mononuclear cells, obtained in the third trimester of pregnancy. The CDR3 bases are TGTGCCAGCAGCGTAGGACAAGACTATGGCTACACCTTC. This codes for CASSVGQDYGYTF.